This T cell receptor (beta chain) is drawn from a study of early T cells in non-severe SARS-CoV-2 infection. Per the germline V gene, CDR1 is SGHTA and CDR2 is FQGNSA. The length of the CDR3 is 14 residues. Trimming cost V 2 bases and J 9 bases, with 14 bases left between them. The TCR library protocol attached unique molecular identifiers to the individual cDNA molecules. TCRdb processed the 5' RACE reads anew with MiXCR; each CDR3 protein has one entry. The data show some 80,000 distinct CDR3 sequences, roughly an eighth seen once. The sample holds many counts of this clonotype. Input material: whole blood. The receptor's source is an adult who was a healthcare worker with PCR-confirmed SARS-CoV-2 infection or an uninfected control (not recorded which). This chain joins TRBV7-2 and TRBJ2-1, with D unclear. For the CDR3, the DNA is TGTGCCAGCAGCTTAAAGGCGGCGGTGGGTGAGCAGTTCTTC. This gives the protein CASSLKAAVGEQFF.